This T cell receptor (beta chain) was captured in a study of blood T cell repertoires in COVID-19. This clone occurred a few times. The ends were cut back, 4 bases at V and 7 bases at J, with 21 bases in the middle. There are 15 residues in the CDR3. CDR1 is SGDLS and CDR2 is YYNGEE in the germline V gene. Profiled with immunoSEQ multiplex PCR; TCRdb holds only in-frame clones, not every one. This sample carries tens of thousands of clones, 86% of them seen once, and the ten largest clones take 18%. The chain combines TRBV9 with TRBJ2-7; D is perhaps TRBD2 (6 bases). Sequenced sample: peripheral blood. This TCR derives from a woman of 80 years or more with acute or convalescent COVID-19. The DNA for the CDR3 is TGTGCCAGCAGCATCCTGGGACGGGGGAGCGGGGAGCAGTACTTC. It encodes CASSILGRGSGEQYF.